The clone carrying this TCR beta chain was counted a few times. Its antigen is unknown. This specimen comes from a study of T cells after yellow fever vaccination. General observations from the study: The CD4 compartment and the CD8 compartment contained a small share of clonotypes in common.

One entry per CDR3 protein results from TCRdb running MiXCR on the 5' RACE reads. The sample lists a few hundred thousand distinct CDR3 sequences, 6% to 8% seen once, with over 12% in the top ten. Germline lookup yields CDR1 SGHTA and CDR2 FQGNSA. The CDR3 loop spans 16 amino acids. V was pared by 5 bases and J by 9 bases, with 13 bases of the junction left unmatched. The sequencing used PBMCs, collected 5 days after the yellow fever booster vaccination. This TCR derives from a man younger than 45 who received the YFV17D yellow fever vaccine. The V gene is TRBV7-2, the J gene TRBJ2-1; 10 bases align to TRBD2. The CDR3, as DNA: TGTGCCAGCAGCCATCAGGGGCTAGCGGGAGATATTGAGCAGTTCTTC. Translation: CASSHQGLAGDIEQFF.